The next 25 T cell receptor beta chains were all read from a single sample in a study of radiotherapy plus CTLA-4 blockade in lung cancer. The assay was immunoSEQ multiplex PCR, and TCRdb's table has in-frame clones only and misses some. The sample lists around 37,000 clones; roughly four fifths were seen once. This specimen consisted of peripheral blood, obtained from a patient treated with radiotherapy plus ipilimumab. The receptors derive from a human donor with non-small cell lung cancer that progressed on radiotherapy plus ipilimumab.

This clone was seen only once. This rearrangement joins TRBV6-5 to TRBJ2-7, with D unclear. The ends were cut back, 6 bases at V and 5 bases at J, with 14 bases in the middle. CDR3 size: 13 residues. Germline lookup yields CDR1 MNHEY and CDR2 SVGAGI. The CDR3 protein is CASSHLDPDEQYF. In DNA, the CDR3 is TGTGCCAGCAGCCACCTTGACCCGGACGAGCAGTACTTC.

The CDR3 loop reads CASSIGQGAYNEQFF. CDR3 DNA: TGTGCCAGTAGTATAGGGCAGGGGGCCTACAATGAGCAGTTCTTC. The V gene is TRBV19, the J gene TRBJ2-1; 7 bases are shared with TRBD1. V was pared by 1 base and J by 2 bases, with 2 bases of the junction left unmatched. The germline CDR1 and CDR2 sequences are LNHDA and SQIVND (reference sequence). This CDR3 has 15 amino acids.

CDR3 sequence: CASSLVQVYSDTQYF. The DNA of the CDR3 is TGTGCCAGCAGCTTGGTTCAGGTTTATTCAGATACGCAGTATTTT. The chain uses TRBV5-6 and TRBJ2-3; D not resolved. This CDR3 is built from 15 residues. Trimming stripped 0 bases from V and 4 bases from J, with 12 bases between. The germline V gene encodes CDR1 SGHDT and CDR2 YYEEEE.

As to this clone: Mismatch with germline at one junction end may stem from a read error. The rearrangement uses TRBV29-1 and TRBJ2-1; 10 positions agree with TRBD1. The CDR3 has 14 amino acids. Germline V gene data show CDR1 as SQVTM and CDR2 as ANQGSEA. The CDR3 region is CSVEDRGLYNEQFF. The CDR3 DNA sequence: TGCAGCGTGGAAGACAGGGGGCTTTACAATGAGCAGTTCTTC.

This clone counts as medium-sized. One end of the junction is discordant with germline, which a read error may explain. V gene TRBV7-6 combines with J gene TRBJ2-7, with no clear D. The CDR3 extends over 13 amino acids. Germline V gives CDR1 SGHVS, CDR2 FNYEAQ. CDR3 region: CATSPGPNYEQYF. CDR3 DNA: TGTGCCACCAGCCCCGGACCCAACTACGAGCAGTACTTC.

The chain links TRBV19 to TRBJ1-2; no clear D gene. The germline CDR1 and CDR2 sequences are LNHDA and SQIVND (reference sequence). Trimming took 3 bases from V and 6 from J, leaving 14 bases between them. The CDR3 has 14 residues. CDR3 nucleotide sequence: TGTGCCAGTAGTATCACTCCGGCGAACGATGGCTACACCTTC. Translated, it gives CASSITPANDGYTF. Variable domain in full (rest from reference TRBV19 and TRBJ1-2): DGGITQSPKYLFRKEGQNVTLSCEQNLNHDAMYWYRQDPGQGLRLIYYSQIVNDFQKGDIAEGYSVSREKKESFPLTVTSAQKNPTAFYLCASSITPANDGYTFGSGTRLTVV.

This chain uses TRBV4-1 with TRBJ1-1; no firm D call. CDR3 length: 14 amino acids. Germline-derived CDR1 and CDR2 are MGHRA and YSYEKL. Trimming removed 1 base from V and 0 bases from J, with 6 bases in between. CDR3 coding DNA: TGCGCCAGCAGCCAAGGGTTTTTGAACACTGAAGCTTTCTTT. Translated: CASSQGFLNTEAFF.

This chain uses TRBV19 with TRBJ2-5, with 8 bases fitting TRBD1. This CDR3 is 13 amino acids long. Germline V gene lookup returns CDR1 LNHDA and CDR2 SQIVND (reference sequence). With V trimmed by 4 bases and J by 4 bases, 2 bases remained unmatched. The CDR3: CASSTDRGETQYF. The CDR3 DNA sequence: TGTGCCAGTAGTACCGACAGGGGAGAGACCCAGTACTTC.

In this sample, this clone turned up once. The V gene is TRBV27, the J gene TRBJ2-6; possibly TRBD2 for D (5 bases). Germline loops: CDR1 MNHEY, CDR2 SMNVEV (reference sequence). CDR3 length: 11 residues. Trimming took off 5 bases at V and 13 bases at J, with 9 bases between the two ends. CDR3: CASSPGRVLTF. In DNA form, the CDR3 reads TGTGCCAGCAGTCCGGGAAGGGTCCTGACTTTC.

The V gene is TRBV6-1, the J gene TRBJ2-1; no definite D call. The V end was cut by 2 bases, the J end by 0 bases, with 8 bases between. Germline-derived CDR1 and CDR2 are MNHNS and SASEGT. The CDR3 extends over 15 amino acids. CDR3 protein: CASSEHADSYNEQFF. The CDR3 bases are TGTGCCAGCAGTGAACACGCGGACTCCTACAATGAGCAGTTCTTC.

The chain carries TRBV5-1 and TRBJ2-7; D gene ambiguous. Trimming pared 0 bases from V and 0 bases from J, leaving 7 bases between. There are 14 residues in the CDR3. The V gene's germline CDR1 is SGHRS and CDR2 YFSETQ. CDR3 in amino acids: CASSLEVGSYEQYF. In nucleotides, the CDR3 is TGCGCCAGCAGCTTGGAGGTTGGCTCCTACGAGCAGTACTTC.

The rearrangement uses TRBV2 and TRBJ1-5, with D maybe TRBD1 (5 bases). There are 14 residues in the CDR3. CDR1 is SNHLY and CDR2 is FYNNEI in the germline V gene. Trimming left V 6 bases short and J 1 base short, with 10 bases between. The DNA for the CDR3 is TGTGCCAGCAGGCAGGGTTGGAGCAATCAGCCCCAGCATTTT. Translating gives CASRQGWSNQPQHF.

This clone has a single count. The chain has TRBV5-4 and TRBJ1-1; 10 bases fit TRBD1. The ends lost 2 bases at V and 7 bases at J; junction bases unmatched: 5. CDR3 length equals 14 residues. CDR1 SGHNT and CDR2 YYREEE come from the germline V gene (reference sequence). The CDR3 loop reads CASSFRDRGGEAFF. DNA for the CDR3: TGTGCCAGCAGCTTCCGGGACAGGGGTGGTGAAGCTTTCTTT.

This chain links TRBV27 with TRBJ2-2; no reliable D call. Germline CDR1 and CDR2: MNHEY and SMNVEV (reference sequence). The CDR3 totals 12 residues. Trimming took 6 bases from V and 3 from J, leaving 5 bases between them. Here the CDR3 reads CASREYTGELFF. DNA of the CDR3: TGTGCCAGCAGGGAATACACCGGGGAGCTGTTTTTT.

This rearrangement joins TRBV28 to TRBJ2-2; no reliable D call. Per the germline V gene, CDR1 is MDHEN and CDR2 is SYDVKM. The CDR3 is made up of 14 amino acids. Deletions cut 5 bases from V and 1 base from J, with 8 bases between. The CDR3 coding sequence is TGTGCCAGCAGTGTTCCGGGGAACACCGGGGAGCTGTTTTTT. It is translated as CASSVPGNTGELFF.

This rearrangement joins TRBV29-1 to TRBJ2-5; D may correspond to TRBD1 or TRBD2 (5 bases each). Germline CDR1 is SQVTM and CDR2 is ANQGSEA. V was cut by 6 bases and J by 4 bases, with 18 bases left in between. This CDR3 region has 14 residues. This CDR3 reads CSVGVGLLGETQYF. CDR3 nucleotides: TGCAGCGTGGGGGTAGGGTTACTAGGAGAGACCCAGTACTTC.

The chain links TRBV6-1 to TRBJ1-2; D perhaps matches TRBD1 (6 bases). CDR3 length: 17 residues. Trimming took off 1 base at V and 4 bases at J, with 19 bases between the two ends. CDR1 is MNHNS, CDR2 SASEGT, per germline. CDR3 in DNA: TGTGCCAGCAGTGAAGGCGGCCGGGGGCTCCAATCCTATGGCTACACCTTC. This sequence encodes CASSEGGRGLQSYGYTF.

This clone has just a few counts. The rearrangement joins TRBV11-2 to TRBJ2-7; D is undetermined. The CDR3 loop spans 16 amino acids. Per germline, CDR1 SGHAT and CDR2 FQNNGV. Trimming took 0 bases from V and 3 from J, leaving 15 bases between them. The CDR3 reads CASSLDPWPLGYEQYF. In DNA, the CDR3 is TGTGCCAGCAGCTTAGATCCCTGGCCACTTGGCTACGAGCAGTACTTC.

The CDR3 sequence: CASSYSIAAGDEQFF. In DNA form, the CDR3 reads TGTGCCAGCAGTTACTCAATCGCAGCAGGTGATGAGCAGTTCTTC. J is TRBJ2-1 and V is TRBV6-5; no firm D call. The CDR3 contains 15 residues. Germline V gene sequence: CDR1 MNHEY, CDR2 SVGAGI. V lost 0 bases and J 8 bases, leaving 14 bases between the germline ends.

The chain combines TRBV4-1 with TRBJ1-2; D remains ambiguous. The V end lost 4 bases, the J end lost 5 bases, and 11 bases lay between the germline ends. The germline gives CDR1 MGHRA, CDR2 YSYEKL. The length of the CDR3 is 13 residues. The CDR3 DNA sequence: TGCGCCAGCAGCCCTTGGGAGCAGTATGGCTACACCTTC. The encoded protein is CASSPWEQYGYTF.

For this clone: It differs at one base from a far larger clone, so likely a read error. The chain uses TRBV27 and TRBJ2-7; D call uncertain. CDR1 and CDR2 from the germline V gene are MNHEY and SMNVEV (reference sequence). This CDR3 is 15 amino acids long. The CDR3 bases are TGTGCCAGCATTTTATCGATGGGCAGTCCCTACGAGCAGTACTTC. This encodes CASILSMGSPYEQYF.

V usage is TRBV6-5 and J usage is TRBJ1-5, with a weak D call TRBD1 (6 bases). Looked up from germline, CDR1 is MNHEY and CDR2 is SVGAGI. The V and J ends lost 2 bases and 6 bases respectively, with 11 bases between them. CDR3 length: 14 residues. The CDR3 DNA sequence: TGTGCCAGCAGTTACGGGGGGGCAGGTCAGCCCCAGCATTTT. It translates to CASSYGGAGQPQHF.

This rearrangement joins TRBV10-2 to TRBJ2-7, with no clear D. The CDR3 consists of 15 residues. The V and J ends lost 4 bases and 6 bases respectively, with 19 bases between them. Per germline, CDR1 WSHSY and CDR2 SAAADI. This chain's CDR3 is CASSVPGAQAGEQYF. DNA of the CDR3: TGCGCCAGCAGTGTCCCGGGTGCGCAGGCTGGCGAGCAGTACTTC.

The V and J genes are TRBV15 and TRBJ2-3, with 9 bases that match TRBD1. Germline V gene sequence: CDR1 LNHNV, CDR2 YYDKDF (reference sequence). J gave up 1 base and V 5 bases, and 4 bases lay outside the gene matches. The CDR3 runs 15 residues. In DNA form, the CDR3 reads TGTGCCACCAGCTGGGGACAGGGAGGCACAGATACGCAGTATTTT. Residues: CATSWGQGGTDTQYF.

This chain connects TRBV13 to TRBJ1-6, with 10 bases identical to TRBD1. CDR1 and CDR2 (germline): PRHDT, FYEKMQ (reference sequence). CDR3 size: 16 residues. Losses at the gene ends were 5 bases for V and 9 bases for J; bases not matched to a gene: 10. The CDR3, as DNA: TGTGCCAGCAGCGTCCGGGGACAGGGGAAACGTTCACCCCTCCACTTT. It translates to CASSVRGQGKRSPLHF.